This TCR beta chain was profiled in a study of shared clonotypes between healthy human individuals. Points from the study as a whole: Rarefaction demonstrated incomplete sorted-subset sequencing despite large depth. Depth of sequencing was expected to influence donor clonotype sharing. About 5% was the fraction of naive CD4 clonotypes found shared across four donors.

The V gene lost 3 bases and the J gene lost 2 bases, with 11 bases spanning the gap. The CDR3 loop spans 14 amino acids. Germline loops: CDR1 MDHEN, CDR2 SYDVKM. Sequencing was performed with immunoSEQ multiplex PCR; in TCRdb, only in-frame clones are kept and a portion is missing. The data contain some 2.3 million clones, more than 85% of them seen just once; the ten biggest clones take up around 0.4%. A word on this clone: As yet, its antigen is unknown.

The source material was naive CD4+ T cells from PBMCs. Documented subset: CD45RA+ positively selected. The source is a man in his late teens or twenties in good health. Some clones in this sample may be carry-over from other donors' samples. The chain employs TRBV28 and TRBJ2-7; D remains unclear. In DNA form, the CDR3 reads TGTGCCAGCAGTTTCGGCCAGGAACCCTACGAGCAGTACTTC. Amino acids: CASSFGQEPYEQYF.